The subject of this entry is one TCR beta chain. TCRdb passed the 5' RACE reads through MiXCR, listing each CDR3 protein once. Among over 450,000 distinct CDR3 sequences, roughly 22% were seen once, and the ten largest hold roughly an eighth. The data were taken from a study of T-cell memory formation after mild COVID-19. The CDR3 runs to 13 residues. V lost 5 bases and J 1 base, leaving 8 bases between the germline ends. This chain uses TRBV12-3 or TRBV12-4 with TRBJ1-2, with D hard to call. The clonotype comes from an adult woman who had mild COVID-19 (a few samples of this study predate the infection). Cell type and time point are not known. The sequenced sample was PBMCs or a T cell subset sorted from them (not recorded which). In DNA, the CDR3 is TGTGCCAGCAGTGATTGGTTTAACTATGGCTACACCTTC. It encodes CASSDWFNYGYTF.